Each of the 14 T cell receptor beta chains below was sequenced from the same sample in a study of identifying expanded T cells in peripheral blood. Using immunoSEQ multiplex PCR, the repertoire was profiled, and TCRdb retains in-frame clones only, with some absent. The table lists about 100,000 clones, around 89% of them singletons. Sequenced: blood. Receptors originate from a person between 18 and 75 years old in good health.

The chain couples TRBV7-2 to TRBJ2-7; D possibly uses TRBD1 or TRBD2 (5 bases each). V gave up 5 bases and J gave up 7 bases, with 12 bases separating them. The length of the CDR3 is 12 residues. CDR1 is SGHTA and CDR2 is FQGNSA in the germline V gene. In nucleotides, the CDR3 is TGTGCCAGCAGCCCGGGGCCTGGGGAGCAGTACTTC. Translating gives CASSPGPGEQYF.

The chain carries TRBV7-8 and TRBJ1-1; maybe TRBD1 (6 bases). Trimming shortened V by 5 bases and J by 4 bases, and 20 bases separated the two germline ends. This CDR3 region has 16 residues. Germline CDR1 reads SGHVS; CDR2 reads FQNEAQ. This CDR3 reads CASSPPGGLEFTEAFF. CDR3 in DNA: TGTGCCAGCAGCCCCCCCGGGGGGCTTGAATTCACTGAAGCTTTCTTT.

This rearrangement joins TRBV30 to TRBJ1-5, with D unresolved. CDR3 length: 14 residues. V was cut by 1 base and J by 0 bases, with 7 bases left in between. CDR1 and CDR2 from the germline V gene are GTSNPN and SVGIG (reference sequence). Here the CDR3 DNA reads TGTGCCTGGAGTGGGGGTCCTAGCAATCAGCCCCAGCATTTT. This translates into CAWSGGPSNQPQHF.

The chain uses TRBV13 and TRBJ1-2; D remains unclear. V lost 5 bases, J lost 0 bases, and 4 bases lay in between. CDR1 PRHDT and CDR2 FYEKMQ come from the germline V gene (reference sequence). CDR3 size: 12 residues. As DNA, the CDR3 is TGTGCCAGCAGCCCAGCTAACTATGGCTACACCTTC. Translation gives CASSPANYGYTF.

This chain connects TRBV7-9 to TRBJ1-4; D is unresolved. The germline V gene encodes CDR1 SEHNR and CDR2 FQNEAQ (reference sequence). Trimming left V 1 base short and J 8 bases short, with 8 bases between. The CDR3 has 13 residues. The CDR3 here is CASSLEGREKLFF. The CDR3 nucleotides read TGTGCCAGCAGCTTAGAGGGCCGCGAAAAACTGTTTTTT.

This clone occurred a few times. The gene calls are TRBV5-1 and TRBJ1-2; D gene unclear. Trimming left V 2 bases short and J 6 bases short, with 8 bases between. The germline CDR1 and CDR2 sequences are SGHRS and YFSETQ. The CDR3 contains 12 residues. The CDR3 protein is CASSFNRDGYTF. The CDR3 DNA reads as TGCGCCAGCAGCTTTAACCGGGATGGCTACACCTTC.

CDR3 in amino acids: CASSLGTASYEQYF. CDR3 sequence (DNA): TGTGCCAGCAGCTTAGGGACAGCTTCTTACGAGCAGTACTTC. This rearrangement joins TRBV7-3 to TRBJ2-7; 7 nucleotides agree with TRBD1. The CDR3 runs to 14 residues. V was clipped by 2 bases and J by 4 bases; unmatched bases: 5. Per the germline V gene, CDR1 is SGHTA and CDR2 is FQGTGA.

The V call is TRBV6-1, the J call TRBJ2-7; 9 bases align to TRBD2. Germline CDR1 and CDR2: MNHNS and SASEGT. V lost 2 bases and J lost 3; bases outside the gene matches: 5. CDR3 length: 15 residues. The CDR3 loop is CASSELAGFYYEQYF. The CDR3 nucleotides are TGTGCCAGCAGTGAACTAGCGGGATTCTACTACGAGCAGTACTTC.

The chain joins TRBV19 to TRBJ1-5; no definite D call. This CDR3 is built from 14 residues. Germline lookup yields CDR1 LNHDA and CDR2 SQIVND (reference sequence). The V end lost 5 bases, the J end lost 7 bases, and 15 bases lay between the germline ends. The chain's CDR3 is CASSALREAQPQHF. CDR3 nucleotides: TGTGCCAGTAGTGCTCTGCGGGAGGCACAGCCCCAGCATTTT.

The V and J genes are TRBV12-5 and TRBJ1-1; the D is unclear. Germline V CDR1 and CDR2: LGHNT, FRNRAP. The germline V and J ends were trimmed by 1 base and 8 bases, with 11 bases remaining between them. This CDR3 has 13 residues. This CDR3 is CASGLDSVKEAFF. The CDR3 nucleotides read TGTGCTAGTGGTTTGGACAGCGTCAAAGAAGCTTTCTTT. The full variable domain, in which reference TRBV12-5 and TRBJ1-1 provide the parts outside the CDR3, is DARVTQTPRHKVTEMGQEVTMRCQPILGHNTVFWYRQTMMQGLELLAYFRNRAPLDDSGMPKDRFSAEMPDATLATLKIQPSEPRDSAVYFCASGLDSVKEAFFGQGTRLTVV.

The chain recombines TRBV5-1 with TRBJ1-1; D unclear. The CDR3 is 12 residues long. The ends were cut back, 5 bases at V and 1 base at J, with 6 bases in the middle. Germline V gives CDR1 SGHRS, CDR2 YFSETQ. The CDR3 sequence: CASRVGNTEAFF. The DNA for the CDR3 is TGCGCCAGCAGGGTGGGGAACACTGAAGCTTTCTTT. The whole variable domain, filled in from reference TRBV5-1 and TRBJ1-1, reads KAGVTQTPRYLIKTRGQQVTLSCSPISGHRSVSWYQQTPGQGLQFLFEYFSETQRNKGNFPGRFSGRQFSNSRSEMNVSTLELGDSALYLCASRVGNTEAFFGQGTRLTVV.

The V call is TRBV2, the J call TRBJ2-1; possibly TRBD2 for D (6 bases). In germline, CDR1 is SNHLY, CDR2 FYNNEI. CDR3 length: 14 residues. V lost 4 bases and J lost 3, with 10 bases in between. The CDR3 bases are TGTGCCAGCAGTGTGTGGGGAGGCTACAATGAGCAGTTCTTC. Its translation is CASSVWGGYNEQFF.

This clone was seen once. CDR3 residues: CASRWTSSTQYF. The CDR3 bases are TGTGCCAGCAGATGGACTAGCTCAACGCAGTACTTC. This chain links TRBV6-6 with TRBJ2-7, with 8 nucleotides matching TRBD2. The CDR3 has 12 amino acids. CDR1 and CDR2 from the germline V gene are MNHNY and SVGAGI (reference sequence). V lost 6 bases, J lost 9 bases, and 7 bases stayed unmatched.

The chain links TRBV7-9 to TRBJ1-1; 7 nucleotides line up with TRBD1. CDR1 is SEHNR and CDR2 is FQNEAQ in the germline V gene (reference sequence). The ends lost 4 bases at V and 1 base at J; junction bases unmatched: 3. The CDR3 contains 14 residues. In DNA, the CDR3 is TGTGCCAGCAGCTCGCAGGGGGGGAACACTGAAGCTTTCTTT. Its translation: CASSSQGGNTEAFF.